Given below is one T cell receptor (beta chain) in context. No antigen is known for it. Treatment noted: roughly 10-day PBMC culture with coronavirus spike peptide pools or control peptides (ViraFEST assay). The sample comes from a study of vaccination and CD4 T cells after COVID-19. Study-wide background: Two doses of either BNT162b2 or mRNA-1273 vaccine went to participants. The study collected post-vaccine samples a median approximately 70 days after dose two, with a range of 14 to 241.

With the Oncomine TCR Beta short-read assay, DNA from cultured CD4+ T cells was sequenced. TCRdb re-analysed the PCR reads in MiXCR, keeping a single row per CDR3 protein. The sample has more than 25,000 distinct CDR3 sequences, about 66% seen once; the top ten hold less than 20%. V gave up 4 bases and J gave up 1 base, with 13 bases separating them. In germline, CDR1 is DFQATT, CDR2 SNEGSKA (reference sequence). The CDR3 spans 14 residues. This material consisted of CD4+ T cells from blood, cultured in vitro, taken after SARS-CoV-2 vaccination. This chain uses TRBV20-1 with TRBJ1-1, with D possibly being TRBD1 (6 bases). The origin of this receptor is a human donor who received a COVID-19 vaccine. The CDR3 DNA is TGCAGTGCTATCCCACTGGACAGGAACACTGAAGCTTTCTTT. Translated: CSAIPLDRNTEAFF.